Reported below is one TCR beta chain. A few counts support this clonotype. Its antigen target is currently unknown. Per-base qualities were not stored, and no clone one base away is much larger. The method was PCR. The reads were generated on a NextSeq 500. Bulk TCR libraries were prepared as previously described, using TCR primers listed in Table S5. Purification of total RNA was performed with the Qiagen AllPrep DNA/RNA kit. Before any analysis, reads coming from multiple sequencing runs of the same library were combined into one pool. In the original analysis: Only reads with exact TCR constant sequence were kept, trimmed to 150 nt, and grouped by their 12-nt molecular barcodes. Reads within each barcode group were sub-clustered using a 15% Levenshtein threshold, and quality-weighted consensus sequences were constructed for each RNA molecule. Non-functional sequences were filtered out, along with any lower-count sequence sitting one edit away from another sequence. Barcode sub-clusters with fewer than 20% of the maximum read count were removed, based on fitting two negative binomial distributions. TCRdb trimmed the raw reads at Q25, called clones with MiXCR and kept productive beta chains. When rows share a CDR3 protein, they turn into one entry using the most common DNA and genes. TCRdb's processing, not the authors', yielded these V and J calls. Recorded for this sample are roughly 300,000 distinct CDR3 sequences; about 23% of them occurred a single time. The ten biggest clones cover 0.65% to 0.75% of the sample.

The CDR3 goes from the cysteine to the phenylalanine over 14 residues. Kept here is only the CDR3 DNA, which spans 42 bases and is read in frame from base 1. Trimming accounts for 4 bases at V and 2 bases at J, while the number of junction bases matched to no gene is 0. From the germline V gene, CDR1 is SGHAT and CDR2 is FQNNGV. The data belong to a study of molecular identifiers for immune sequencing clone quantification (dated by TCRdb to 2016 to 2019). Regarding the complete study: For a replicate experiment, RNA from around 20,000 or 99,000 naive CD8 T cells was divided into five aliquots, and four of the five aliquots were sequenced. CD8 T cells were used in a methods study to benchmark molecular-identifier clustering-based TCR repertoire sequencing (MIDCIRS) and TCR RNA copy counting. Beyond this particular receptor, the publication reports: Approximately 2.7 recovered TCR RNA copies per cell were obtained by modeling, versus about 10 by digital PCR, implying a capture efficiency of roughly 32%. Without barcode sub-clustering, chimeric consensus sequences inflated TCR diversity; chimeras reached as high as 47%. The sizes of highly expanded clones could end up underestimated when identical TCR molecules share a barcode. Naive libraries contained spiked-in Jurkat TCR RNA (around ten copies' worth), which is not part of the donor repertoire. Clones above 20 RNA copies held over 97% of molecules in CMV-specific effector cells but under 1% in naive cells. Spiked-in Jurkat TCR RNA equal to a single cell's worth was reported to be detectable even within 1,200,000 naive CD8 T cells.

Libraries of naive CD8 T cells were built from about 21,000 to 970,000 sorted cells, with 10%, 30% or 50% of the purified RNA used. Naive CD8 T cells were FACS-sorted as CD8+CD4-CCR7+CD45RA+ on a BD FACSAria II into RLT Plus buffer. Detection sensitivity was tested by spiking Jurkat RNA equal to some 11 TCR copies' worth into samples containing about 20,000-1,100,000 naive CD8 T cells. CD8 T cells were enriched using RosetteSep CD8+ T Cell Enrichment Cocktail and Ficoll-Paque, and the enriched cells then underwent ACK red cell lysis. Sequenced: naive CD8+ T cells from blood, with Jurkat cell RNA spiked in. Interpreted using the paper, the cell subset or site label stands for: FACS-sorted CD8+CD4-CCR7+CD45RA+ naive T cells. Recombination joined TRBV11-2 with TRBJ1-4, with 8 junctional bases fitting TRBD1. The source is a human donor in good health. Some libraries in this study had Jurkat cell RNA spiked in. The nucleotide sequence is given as TGTGCCAGCAGCTGGGACAGGACTAATGAAAAACTGTTTTTT. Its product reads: CASSWDRTNEKLFF.